This T cell receptor (beta chain) is drawn from a study of neoadjuvant nivolumab and ipilimumab in lung cancer. Some clones are missing from TCRdb's copy, which holds only in-frame ones; the method was immunoSEQ multiplex PCR. This repertoire shows under 15,000 clones, nearly 97% found once; its top ten account for roughly 2.7%. This CDR3 is 13 amino acids long. The V end lost 3 bases, the J end lost 3 bases, and 9 bases lay between the germline ends. Germline V gene sequence: CDR1 MGHDK, CDR2 SYGVNS. The chain recombines TRBV25-1 with TRBJ2-7; D is unresolved. This receptor was identified in an adult with non-small cell lung cancer. The sample consisted of peripheral blood, taken after neoadjuvant nivolumab, alone or with ipilimumab, at or shortly before surgery. CDR3 in DNA: TGTGCCAGCAGTGACATCATGTTCTACGAGCAGTACTTC. This translates into CASSDIMFYEQYF.